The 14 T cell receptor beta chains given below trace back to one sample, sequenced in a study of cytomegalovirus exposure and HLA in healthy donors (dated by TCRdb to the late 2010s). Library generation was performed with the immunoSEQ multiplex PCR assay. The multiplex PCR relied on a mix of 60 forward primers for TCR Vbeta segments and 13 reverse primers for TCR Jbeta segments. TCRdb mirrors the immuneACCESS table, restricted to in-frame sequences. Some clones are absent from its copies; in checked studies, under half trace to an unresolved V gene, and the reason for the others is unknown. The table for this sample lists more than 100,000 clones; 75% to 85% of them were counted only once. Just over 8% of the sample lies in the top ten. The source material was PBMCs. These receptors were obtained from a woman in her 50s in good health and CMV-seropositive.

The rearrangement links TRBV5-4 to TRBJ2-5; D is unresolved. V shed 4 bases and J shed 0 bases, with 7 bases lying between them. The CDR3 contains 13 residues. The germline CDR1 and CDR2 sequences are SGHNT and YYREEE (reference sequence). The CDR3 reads CASSPGYQETQYF. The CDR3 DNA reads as TGTGCCAGCAGCCCCGGGTACCAAGAGACCCAGTACTTC.

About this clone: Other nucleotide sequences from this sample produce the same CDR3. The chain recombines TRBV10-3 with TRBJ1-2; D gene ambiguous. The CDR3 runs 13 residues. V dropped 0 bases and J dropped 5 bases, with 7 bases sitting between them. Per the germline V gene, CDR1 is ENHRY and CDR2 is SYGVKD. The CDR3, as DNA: TGTGCCATCAGTGAGTCAAGGGAGTATGGCTACACCTTC. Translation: CAISESREYGYTF.

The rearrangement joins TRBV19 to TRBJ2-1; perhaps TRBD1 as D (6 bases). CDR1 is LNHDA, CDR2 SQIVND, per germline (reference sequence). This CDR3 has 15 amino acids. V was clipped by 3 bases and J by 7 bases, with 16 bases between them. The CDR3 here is CASSIQGQTVNEQFF. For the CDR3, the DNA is TGTGCCAGTAGTATTCAGGGGCAGACAGTTAATGAGCAGTTCTTC.

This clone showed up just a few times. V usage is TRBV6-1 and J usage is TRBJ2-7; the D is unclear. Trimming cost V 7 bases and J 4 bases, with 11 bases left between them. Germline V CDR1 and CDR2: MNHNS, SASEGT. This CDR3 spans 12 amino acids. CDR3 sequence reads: CASTLDIYEQYF. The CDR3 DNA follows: TGTGCCAGCACTTTAGACATTTACGAGCAGTACTTC.

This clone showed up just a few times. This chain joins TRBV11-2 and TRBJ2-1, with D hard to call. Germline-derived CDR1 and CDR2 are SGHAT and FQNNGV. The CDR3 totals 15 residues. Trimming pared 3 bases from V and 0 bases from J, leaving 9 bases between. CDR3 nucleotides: TGTGCCAGCAGCTTTCAGGCAAGCTCCTACAATGAGCAGTTCTTC. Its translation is CASSFQASSYNEQFF.

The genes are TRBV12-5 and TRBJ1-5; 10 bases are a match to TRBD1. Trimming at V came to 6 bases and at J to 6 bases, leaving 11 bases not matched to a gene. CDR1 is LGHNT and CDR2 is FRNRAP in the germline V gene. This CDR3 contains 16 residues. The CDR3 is CASGPTGGAPGQPQHF. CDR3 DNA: TGTGCTAGTGGCCCGACAGGGGGCGCCCCGGGTCAGCCCCAGCATTTT.

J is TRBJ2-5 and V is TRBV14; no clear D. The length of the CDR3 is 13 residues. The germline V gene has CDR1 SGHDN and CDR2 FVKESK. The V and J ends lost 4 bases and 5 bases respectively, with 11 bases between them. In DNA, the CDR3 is TGTGCCAGCAGCCGGGCACGCGTGGAGACCCAGTACTTC. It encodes CASSRARVETQYF.

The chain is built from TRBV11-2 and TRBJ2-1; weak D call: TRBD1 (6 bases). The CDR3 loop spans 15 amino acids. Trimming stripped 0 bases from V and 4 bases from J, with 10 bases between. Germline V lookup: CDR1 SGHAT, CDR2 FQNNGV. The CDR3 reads CASSLDGGPYNEQFF. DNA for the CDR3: TGTGCCAGCAGCTTAGATGGGGGCCCTTACAATGAGCAGTTCTTC.

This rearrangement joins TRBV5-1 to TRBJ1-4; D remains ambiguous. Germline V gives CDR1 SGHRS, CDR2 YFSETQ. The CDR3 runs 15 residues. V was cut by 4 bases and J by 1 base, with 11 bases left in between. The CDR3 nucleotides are TGCGCCAGCAGCGCCCTCGGGGAAACTAATGAAAAACTGTTTTTT. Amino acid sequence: CASSALGETNEKLFF.

The CDR3 sequence is CASSLGGSNEKLFF. CDR3 nucleotide sequence: TGCGCCAGCAGCTTGGGCGGATCTAATGAAAAACTGTTTTTT. The chain employs TRBV5-1 and TRBJ1-4, with no clear D. The CDR3 has 14 amino acids. The V end was cut by 0 bases, the J end by 3 bases, with 6 bases between. Germline values: CDR1 SGHRS, CDR2 YFSETQ.

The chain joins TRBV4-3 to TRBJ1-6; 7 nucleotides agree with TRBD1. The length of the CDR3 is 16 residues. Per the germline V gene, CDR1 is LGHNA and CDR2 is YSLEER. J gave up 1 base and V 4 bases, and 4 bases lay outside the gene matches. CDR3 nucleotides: TGCGCCAGCAGCCTGACAGGGAGATCCTATAATTCACCCCTCCACTTT. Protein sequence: CASSLTGRSYNSPLHF.

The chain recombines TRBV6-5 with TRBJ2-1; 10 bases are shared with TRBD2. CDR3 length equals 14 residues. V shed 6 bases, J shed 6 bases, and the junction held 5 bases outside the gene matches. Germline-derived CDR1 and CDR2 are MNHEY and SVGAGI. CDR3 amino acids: CASRPSGSPNEQFF. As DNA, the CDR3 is TGTGCCAGCAGACCTAGCGGGAGTCCCAATGAGCAGTTCTTC.

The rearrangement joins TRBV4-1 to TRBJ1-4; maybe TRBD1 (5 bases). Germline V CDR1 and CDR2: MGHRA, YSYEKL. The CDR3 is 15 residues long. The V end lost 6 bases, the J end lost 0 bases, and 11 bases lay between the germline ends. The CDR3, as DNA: TGCGCCAGCAGGCCTCGACAGACAACTAATGAAAAACTGTTTTTT. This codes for CASRPRQTTNEKLFF.

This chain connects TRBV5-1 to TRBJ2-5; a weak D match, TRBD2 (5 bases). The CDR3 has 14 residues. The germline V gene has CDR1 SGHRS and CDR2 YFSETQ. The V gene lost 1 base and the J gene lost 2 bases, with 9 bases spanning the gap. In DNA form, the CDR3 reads TGCGCCAGCAGCTTGTGGGGAGCACAAGAGACCCAGTACTTC. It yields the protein CASSLWGAQETQYF. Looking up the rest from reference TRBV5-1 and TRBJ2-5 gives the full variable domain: KAGVTQTPRYLIKTRGQQVTLSCSPISGHRSVSWYQQTPGQGLQFLFEYFSETQRNKGNFPGRFSGRQFSNSRSEMNVSTLELGDSALYLCASSLWGAQETQYFGPGTRLLVL.